This T cell receptor (beta chain) stems from a study of T cells after yellow fever vaccination. The overall study: SMART-Seq v4 Ultra Low Input prepared the low-cell-number fractions.

TCR cDNA was made by 5'RACE template switching, adding a universal primer site and UMIs. TCRdb recomputed calls from the 5' RACE reads with MiXCR, one row per CDR3 protein. This sample has some 560,000 distinct CDR3 sequences, with 15% to 20% found just once. Germline values: CDR1 DFQATT, CDR2 SNEGSKA (reference sequence). This CDR3 has 12 residues. Trimming left V 2 bases short and J 2 bases short, with 6 bases between. Study observations and caveats: The study re-detected most primary-vaccination clones after the booster (approximately 97% CD4, roughly 85% CD8). Some clonotypes were seen in both the CD4 and the CD8 compartments. These made up a small share and likely arose from convergent recombination.

About this clonotype itself: Its target is unknown.

The material was PBMCs, obtained 15 days after the yellow fever booster vaccination. The rearrangement uses TRBV20-1 and TRBJ1-2; D unresolved. This receptor was obtained from a man aged 25-40 years who received the YFV17D yellow fever vaccine. The CDR3 region has the DNA TGCAGTGCTAGATCGCAAAACTATGGCTACACCTTC. Translation gives CSARSQNYGYTF.